This T cell receptor (beta chain) emerged from a study of shared clonotypes between healthy human individuals. The table came from immunoSEQ multiplex PCR; TCRdb's copy has only in-frame clones and leaves some out. Altogether about 770,000 clones are present, around 70% being singletons, with the ten largest covering approximately 1.7%. The V segment lost 3 bases and the J segment 3 bases; nucleotides outside the gene matches: 10. The CDR3 is made up of 16 amino acids. Per the germline V gene, CDR1 is SGHRS and CDR2 is YFSETQ. The specimen was memory CD4+ T cells sorted from blood. Subset given: CD45RA-negative fraction. The V and J genes are TRBV5-1 and TRBJ2-7, with 9 bases fitting TRBD1. The sequence came from a woman aged 30 to 39 in good health. The CDR3 DNA is TGCGCCAGCAGCTACCTACTCCTGGGACAGGGCTACGAGCAGTACTTC. Protein sequence: CASSYLLLGQGYEQYF.